A single sample gave rise to the 27 T cell receptor beta chains below, sequenced in a study of cytomegalovirus exposure and HLA in healthy donors. The PCR made use of 60 Vbeta and 13 Jbeta primers. TCRdb keeps only in-frame clones here, not all; method: immunoSEQ multiplex PCR. Here the sample spans about 190,000 clones, 78% being singletons. Sequences were obtained from PBMCs. The receptors come from a young woman in good health and CMV-seropositive.

In DNA, the CDR3 is TGTGCCAGCAGCTTTCCGGAGGGCCGGACGCAGTATTTT. Translating it yields CASSFPEGRTQYF. This chain uses TRBV7-9 with TRBJ2-3; D possibly corresponds to TRBD2 (6 bases). The CDR3 length is 13 residues. The germline V gene has CDR1 SEHNR and CDR2 FQNEAQ (reference sequence). Trimming took off 3 bases at V and 9 bases at J, with 13 bases between the two ends. The whole variable domain, filled in from reference TRBV7-9 and TRBJ2-3, reads DTGVSQNPRHKITKRGQNVTFRCDPISEHNRLYWYRQTLGQGPEFLTYFQNEAQLEKSRLLSDRFSAERPKGSFSTLEIQRTEQGDSAMYLCASSFPEGRTQYFGPGTRLTVL.

The V call is TRBV28, the J call TRBJ2-5, with D tentatively TRBD2 (5 bases). In germline, CDR1 is MDHEN, CDR2 SYDVKM. V was trimmed by 4 bases and J by 5 bases, leaving 20 bases between them. The CDR3 runs 16 residues. Here the CDR3 DNA reads TGTGCCAGCAGTTGGGCGGTAGGGCGAGGGTGGGAGACCCAGTACTTC. This gives the protein CASSWAVGRGWETQYF.

The rearrangement joins TRBV2 to TRBJ2-3; 14 bases are shared with TRBD2. The CDR3 extends over 15 amino acids. J was trimmed by 6 bases and V by 7 bases; bases with no gene match: 6. Germline values: CDR1 SNHLY, CDR2 FYNNEI. The CDR3 spells CASKGTSGSGDTQYF. The CDR3 bases are TGTGCCAGCAAAGGGACTAGCGGGAGTGGGGATACGCAGTATTTT.

This clone counts as medium-sized. This chain uses TRBV11-2 with TRBJ2-7; D possibly corresponds to TRBD2 (6 bases). The CDR3 has 14 amino acids. The V end was cut by 2 bases, the J end by 4 bases, with 12 bases between. Germline CDR1 and CDR2: SGHAT and FQNNGV. CDR3 coding DNA: TGTGCCAGCAGCTTATACGGGAGCGGTTACGAGCAGTACTTC. It yields the protein CASSLYGSGYEQYF.

This chain joins TRBV13 and TRBJ2-7; 7 bases line up with TRBD1. Trimming removed 0 bases from V and 6 bases from J; junction bases left unmatched: 8. Germline CDR1 PRHDT, CDR2 FYEKMQ (reference sequence). The CDR3 covers 15 residues. CDR3 nucleotide sequence: TGTGCCAGCAGCTTAGGAAGTGACAGGGTGGCCGAGCAGTACTTC. Translating gives CASSLGSDRVAEQYF.

This clone was seen a handful of times. The same CDR3 arises from other DNA sequences in this sample as well. The V and J genes are TRBV5-1 and TRBJ1-4; D gene unclear. Germline V gene sequence: CDR1 SGHRS, CDR2 YFSETQ. The CDR3 consists of 15 residues. The germline V and J ends were trimmed by 0 bases and 0 bases, with 6 bases remaining between them. The CDR3 coding sequence is TGCGCCAGCAGCTTGGGGGCAGCAACTAATGAAAAACTGTTTTTT. It specifies CASSLGAATNEKLFF.

The CDR3 coding sequence is TGTGCCATCAGCAACCCGGGGGCCTACGAGCAGTACTTC. It encodes CAISNPGAYEQYF. The J gene is TRBJ2-7, the V gene TRBV10-3, with D possibly matching TRBD2 (6 bases). Trimming left V 6 bases short and J 2 bases short, with 11 bases between. Germline CDR1 is ENHRY and CDR2 is SYGVKD. CDR3 length: 13 amino acids.

The sample holds one count of this clone. The chain links TRBV9 to TRBJ2-7, with 13 bases fitting TRBD2. Per the germline V gene, CDR1 is SGDLS and CDR2 is YYNGEE. V trimming: 0 bases; J trimming: 7 bases; junction bases outside the gene matches: 16. This CDR3 region has 19 residues. Written as DNA, the CDR3 is TGTGCCAGCAGCGTAGGGCGGCGACTAGCGGGAGGCGAAATCCTTGAGCAGTACTTC. It is translated as CASSVGRRLAGGEILEQYF.

This chain's CDR3 is CASSFGREDTQYF. The CDR3 bases are TGTGCCAGCAGCTTCGGCAGGGAAGATACGCAGTATTTT. The chain recombines TRBV11-3 with TRBJ2-3, with TRBD1 as a possible D gene (5 bases). Per germline, CDR1 SGHNT and CDR2 YENEEA. Trimming pared 3 bases from V and 5 bases from J, leaving 9 bases between. The CDR3 runs 13 residues.

This clone was seen a handful of times. The chain links TRBV13 to TRBJ1-1; no firm D call. CDR3 length: 11 residues. The ends were cut back, 5 bases at V and 2 bases at J, with 3 bases in the middle. Per germline, CDR1 PRHDT and CDR2 FYEKMQ (reference sequence). CDR3 DNA sequence: TGTGCCAGCAGCCCTAACACTGAAGCTTTCTTT. Encoded protein: CASSPNTEAFF.

The J gene is TRBJ2-1, the V gene TRBV28, with TRBD1 matching over 9 bases. Trimming at V came to 6 bases and at J to 6 bases, leaving 9 bases not matched to a gene. Germline CDR1 and CDR2: MDHEN and SYDVKM. The CDR3 spans 15 residues. DNA of the CDR3: TGTGCCAGCAGCCGATCCGGGACAGGGACCAATGAGCAGTTCTTC. Translation gives CASSRSGTGTNEQFF.

This clone was counted a single time. The junction and the germline gene differ at one end; a read error may be behind it. The CDR3 spells CASSKALGNGDQPQHF. DNA for the CDR3: TGTGCCAGCAGTAAAGCGCTGGGAAACGGGGATCAGCCCCAGCATTTT. The chain is built from TRBV2 and TRBJ1-5; the D is unclear. From germline, CDR1 is SNHLY and CDR2 FYNNEI. The CDR3 spans 16 residues. Complete variable domain (other parts from reference TRBV2 and TRBJ1-5): EPEVTQTPSHQVTQMGQEVILRCVPISNHLYFYWYRQILGQKVEFLVSFYNNEISEKSEIFDDQFSVERPDGSNFTLKIRSTKLEDSAMYFCASSKALGNGDQPQHFGDGTRLSIL.

The chain joins TRBV5-6 to TRBJ2-7, with a tentative D call TRBD2 (6 bases). This CDR3 has 14 amino acids. Per germline, CDR1 SGHDT and CDR2 YYEEEE. V gave up 4 bases and J gave up 3 bases, with 14 bases separating them. The CDR3 loop is CASSTQFGSYEQYF. The CDR3 DNA reads as TGTGCCAGCAGCACTCAGTTCGGGAGCTACGAGCAGTACTTC.

The rearrangement joins TRBV6-5 to TRBJ2-3; possibly TRBD2 for D (5 bases). This CDR3 region has 14 residues. Trimming stripped 4 bases from V and 3 bases from J, with 11 bases between. Germline V gene data show CDR1 as MNHEY and CDR2 as SVGAGI. Written as DNA, the CDR3 is TGTGCCAGCAGTTCCCTCGGGGAGACAGATACGCAGTATTTT. Translated, it gives CASSSLGETDTQYF.

The V call is TRBV9, the J call TRBJ1-1; 9 nucleotides line up with TRBD1. Germline CDR1 is SGDLS and CDR2 is YYNGEE. The ends lost 3 bases at V and 4 bases at J; junction bases unmatched: 4. The CDR3 spans 14 residues. CDR3 coding DNA: TGTGCCAGCAGCGAACAGGGGGCCTCCACTGAAGCTTTCTTT. The encoded protein is CASSEQGASTEAFF.

This chain connects TRBV7-9 to TRBJ1-1; maybe TRBD1 (5 bases). Germline assignment: CDR1 SEHNR and CDR2 FQNEAQ (reference sequence). V shed 0 bases and J shed 11 bases, with 13 bases lying between them. The CDR3 sequence is 13 residues long. The CDR3 region is CASSLAGGPGAFF. In nucleotides, the CDR3 is TGTGCCAGCAGCTTAGCGGGGGGACCCGGGGCTTTCTTT.

The CDR3 loop reads CASSQGGGDNTEAFF. The CDR3 DNA sequence: TGTGCCAGCAGCCAAGGAGGGGGCGATAACACTGAAGCTTTCTTT. V and J are TRBV4-2 and TRBJ1-1, with 7 bases lining up with TRBD1. Germline-derived CDR1 and CDR2 are LGHNA and YNFKEQ. V shed 1 base, J shed 2 bases, and the junction held 4 bases outside the gene matches. The CDR3 covers 15 residues.

The rearrangement joins TRBV11-3 to TRBJ2-5, with D unresolved. The CDR3 is 14 residues long. The V end lost 4 bases, the J end lost 5 bases, and 14 bases lay between the germline ends. Germline CDR1 SGHNT, CDR2 YENEEA. CDR3: CASSYWHGQETQYF. CDR3 nucleotide sequence: TGTGCCAGCAGCTATTGGCATGGCCAGGAGACCCAGTACTTC.

The chain recombines TRBV19 with TRBJ1-1; the match to TRBD1 covers 7 bases. The CDR3 contains 16 residues. Germline values: CDR1 LNHDA, CDR2 SQIVND (reference sequence). V lost 5 bases to trimming and J lost 1 base; unmatched junction nucleotides: 10. The CDR3 DNA is TGTGCCAGTAGTGCCAGACAGGGTATAAGGAACACTGAAGCTTTCTTT. Translation: CASSARQGIRNTEAFF.

The rearrangement uses TRBV5-6 and TRBJ2-7; 11 nucleotides match TRBD1. Per the germline V gene, CDR1 is SGHDT and CDR2 is YYEEEE. The CDR3 is made up of 13 amino acids. J gave up 4 bases and V 4 bases, and 1 base lay outside the gene matches. CDR3 sequence (DNA): TGTGCCAGCAGCCGGGACAGGGGGTACGAGCAGTACTTC. It specifies CASSRDRGYEQYF.

The rearrangement uses TRBV7-9 and TRBJ1-5; D remains unclear. The CDR3 length is 15 residues. V dropped 3 bases and J dropped 2 bases, with 11 bases sitting between them. In germline, CDR1 is SEHNR, CDR2 FQNEAQ (reference sequence). CDR3 bases: TGTGCCAGCAGCTTGGGGTTCGGGGGCAATCAGCCCCAGCATTTT. This gives the protein CASSLGFGGNQPQHF.

The chain couples TRBV28 to TRBJ2-5, with D possibly TRBD1 on 5 matching bases. The CDR3 runs 14 residues. In germline, CDR1 is MDHEN, CDR2 SYDVKM. V lost 4 bases and J lost 4, with 13 bases in between. In DNA form, the CDR3 reads TGTGCCAGCAGTTCGGCAGGGCGTGGAGAGACCCAGTACTTC. This codes for CASSSAGRGETQYF.

Details on this clone: The junction shows a germline mismatch at one end, possibly a read error. The CDR3 coding sequence is TGTGCCAGCACCTCCCTAGCTGCCGGAGAGCTGTTTTTT. It codes for CASTSLAAGELFF. J is TRBJ2-2 and V is TRBV5-4; TRBD2 is a possible D gene (5 bases). The CDR3 sequence is 13 residues long. The germline CDR1 and CDR2 sequences are SGHNT and YYREEE (reference sequence). The complete variable domain, with remaining parts taken from reference TRBV5-4 and TRBJ2-2, reads ETGVTQSPTHLIKTRGQQVTLRCSSQSGHNTVSWYQQALGQGPQFIFQYYREEENGRGNFPPRFSGLQFPNYSSELNVNALELDDSALYLCASTSLAAGELFFGEGSRLTVL.

The chain carries TRBV13 and TRBJ1-1; TRBD1 matches 12 bases. Germline V gene sequence: CDR1 PRHDT, CDR2 FYEKMQ (reference sequence). V was clipped by 5 bases and J by 5 bases; unmatched bases: 6. The CDR3 totals 15 residues. The CDR3 region has the DNA TGTGCCAGCAGCCCCGGGACAGGGGGCGGGACTGAAGCTTTCTTT. It encodes CASSPGTGGGTEAFF. The full variable domain, its missing parts supplied by reference TRBV13 and TRBJ1-1, is AAGVIQSPRHLIKEKRETATLKCYPIPRHDTVYWYQQGPGQDPQFLISFYEKMQSDKGSIPDRFSAQQFSDYHSELNMSSLELGDSALYFCASSPGTGGGTEAFFGQGTRLTVV.

V gene TRBV18 combines with J gene TRBJ2-5; possibly TRBD2 for D (6 bases). The CDR3 has 15 amino acids. Looked up from germline, CDR1 is KGHSH and CDR2 is LQKENI. V dropped 4 bases and J dropped 5 bases, with 17 bases sitting between them. CDR3 amino acids: CASSLTKAGMETQYF. CDR3 DNA sequence: TGTGCCAGCTCACTAACGAAGGCGGGGATGGAGACCCAGTACTTC.

The chain joins TRBV13 to TRBJ2-7; D ambiguous. V was pared by 5 bases and J by 5 bases, with 13 bases between. The CDR3 length is 13 residues. Germline V gene sequence: CDR1 PRHDT, CDR2 FYEKMQ (reference sequence). The CDR3: CASSPLPRDEQYF. CDR3 nucleotide sequence: TGTGCCAGCAGCCCTCTACCCCGAGACGAGCAGTACTTC.

This chain joins TRBV11-3 and TRBJ1-1; D remains ambiguous. This CDR3 is built from 13 residues. Germline V gene lookup returns CDR1 SGHNT and CDR2 YENEEA. With 0 bases removed from V and 8 bases from J, the gap between germline ends came to 10 bases. This chain's CDR3 is CASSLEHRSEAFF. The DNA for the CDR3 is TGTGCCAGCAGCTTAGAGCACAGATCCGAAGCTTTCTTT.